This T cell receptor (beta chain) is drawn from a study of spatial heterogeneity in lung cancer. Regarding time point: sample taken at primary tumor resection. The CDR3 length is 15 residues. Unmatched junction bases numbered 4, after V lost 5 bases and J lost 0 bases. The germline CDR1 and CDR2 sequences are DFQATT and SNEGSKA (reference sequence). TCRdb re-derived calls from the 5' RACE reads in MiXCR, one entry per CDR3 protein. The table lists around 7,700 distinct CDR3 sequences, around 15% of them singletons. This sequence joins TRBV20-1 and TRBJ2-7, with 13 bases lining up with TRBD2. The sample here was normal lung tissue next to the tumor, taken at surgery. This sequence was found in a male donor with early-stage non-small cell lung cancer. This chain's CDR3 is CSAGTSGTSSYEQYF. The CDR3 nucleotides read TGCAGTGCTGGGACTAGCGGGACGAGCTCCTACGAGCAGTACTTC.